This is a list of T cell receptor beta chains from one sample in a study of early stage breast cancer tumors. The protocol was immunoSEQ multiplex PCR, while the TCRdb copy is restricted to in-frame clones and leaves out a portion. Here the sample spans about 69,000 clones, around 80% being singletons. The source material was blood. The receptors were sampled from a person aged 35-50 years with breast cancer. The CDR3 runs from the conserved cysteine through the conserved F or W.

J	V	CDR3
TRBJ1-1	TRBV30	CAWSLGVNTEAFF
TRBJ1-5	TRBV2	CASSGSSRARNQPQHF
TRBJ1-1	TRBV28	CASSLGPASMNTEAFF
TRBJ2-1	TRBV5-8	CASSLATGVDAFF
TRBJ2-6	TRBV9	CASSVEDRGWAGANVLTF
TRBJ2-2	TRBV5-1	CASSVRDSLNTGELFF
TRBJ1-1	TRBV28	CASSPTVNTEAFF
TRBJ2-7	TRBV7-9	CASSQVTYEQYF
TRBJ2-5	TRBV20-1	CSAGGETQYF
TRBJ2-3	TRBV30	CAWSREASTDTQYF
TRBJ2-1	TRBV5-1	CASSLEREGLNEQFF
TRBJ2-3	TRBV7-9	CASSSLASTDTQYF
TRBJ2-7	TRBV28	CASSASGLRSHEQYF
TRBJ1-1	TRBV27	CASSLSGVVNTEAFF
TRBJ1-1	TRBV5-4	CASSPGGEAFF
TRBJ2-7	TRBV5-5	CASSWDRGGNEQYF
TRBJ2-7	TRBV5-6	CASSLGGPSSYEQYF
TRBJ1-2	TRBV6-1	CASSARAFDGYTF
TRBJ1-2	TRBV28	CASSLNTVNGYTF
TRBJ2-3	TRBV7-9	CASSPEGGGDSGTDTQYF
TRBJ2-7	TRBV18	CASSPLGREQYF
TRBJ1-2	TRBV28	CATLYLQGNGYTF
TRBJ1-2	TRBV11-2	CASSNPTGPTFYGYTF
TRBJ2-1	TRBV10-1	CASSESGVPEQFF
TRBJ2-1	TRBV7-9	CASSLDSGRAHEQFF
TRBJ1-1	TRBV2	CASREGQLNTEAFF
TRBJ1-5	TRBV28	CASSGIDRGRNQPQHF
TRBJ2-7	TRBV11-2	CASSSATSGRAYEQYF
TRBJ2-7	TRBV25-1	CASSEYIWGNEQYF
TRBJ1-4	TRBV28	CASSPTGPNEKLFF
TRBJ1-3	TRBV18	CASSPTRGHLTGNTIYF
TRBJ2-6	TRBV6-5	CASSYGISGANVLTF
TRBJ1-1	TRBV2	CASSSGTDEAFF
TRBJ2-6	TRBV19	CASSRDSAPSGANVLTF
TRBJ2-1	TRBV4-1	CASSQGIGQGAYNEQFF
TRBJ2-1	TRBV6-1	CASNPGQGGNEQFF
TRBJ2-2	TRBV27	CASSPLAGVENTGELFF
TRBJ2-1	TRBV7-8	CASSLGEGRYNEQFF
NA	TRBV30	CAWSLGQGAYEQYF
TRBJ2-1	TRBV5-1	CASSLGIGTRNEQFF
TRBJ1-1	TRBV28	CAVARTEAFF
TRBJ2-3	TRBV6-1	CASSDPTLRREYF
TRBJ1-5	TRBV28	CASSLLTGVLWQPQHF
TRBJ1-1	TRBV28	CASSVIRTEAFF
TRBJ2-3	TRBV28	CASSPRGEEKDTQYF
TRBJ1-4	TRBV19	CASSVQGDATNEKLFF
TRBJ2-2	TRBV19	CASTGTGPGELFF
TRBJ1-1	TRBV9	CASSVGVTTGNTEAFF
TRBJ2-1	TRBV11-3	CASSLDSSGALNEQFF
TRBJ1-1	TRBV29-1	CSGGTVLNTEAFF
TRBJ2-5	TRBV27	CASSDRWGETQYF